The 10 T cell receptor beta chains in this list originate from one sample, sequenced in a study of cytomegalovirus exposure and HLA in healthy donors. Clones were read by immunoSEQ multiplex PCR, and TCRdb kept only the in-frame ones, dropping some. Among 150,000 to 160,000 clones listed, less than 90% were seen once. The sequenced sample was PBMCs. The receptors here all came from a man aged 18 to 30 in good health and CMV-seropositive.

The chain recombines TRBV2 with TRBJ2-2; D not certain. Trimming cost V 4 bases and J 2 bases, with 11 bases left between them. Germline V lookup: CDR1 SNHLY, CDR2 FYNNEI. The CDR3 length is 15 residues. The CDR3 nucleotides read TGTGCCAGCAGTGTCGGTCCTACTAACACCGGGGAGCTGTTTTTT. Its protein is CASSVGPTNTGELFF.

This chain joins TRBV7-8 and TRBJ2-3; D is ambiguous. Trimming stripped 3 bases from V and 8 bases from J, with 12 bases between. This CDR3 contains 13 residues. Germline loops: CDR1 SGHVS, CDR2 FQNEAQ. The CDR3 DNA reads TGTGCCAGCAGCTTCCTACCCCTCGGTACGCAGTATTTT. It yields the protein CASSFLPLGTQYF. Full variable domain (missing parts from reference TRBV7-8 and TRBJ2-3): GAGVSQSPRYKVAKRGQDVALRCDPISGHVSLFWYQQALGQGPEFLTYFQNEAQLDKSGLPSDRFFAERPEGSVSTLKIQRTQQEDSAVYLCASSFLPLGTQYFGPGTRLTVL.

A single count supports this clone. The chain recombines TRBV2 with TRBJ2-7, with D perhaps matching TRBD2 (6 bases). Per germline, CDR1 SNHLY and CDR2 FYNNEI. With 3 bases removed from V and 2 bases from J, the gap between germline ends came to 14 bases. The CDR3 runs 15 residues. CDR3 residues: CASSDVAEPAYEQYF. Written as DNA, the CDR3 is TGTGCCAGCAGTGACGTAGCGGAACCCGCCTACGAGCAGTACTTC. The complete variable domain, with remaining parts taken from reference TRBV2 and TRBJ2-7, reads EPEVTQTPSHQVTQMGQEVILRCVPISNHLYFYWYRQILGQKVEFLVSFYNNEISEKSEIFDDQFSVERPDGSNFTLKIRSTKLEDSAMYFCASSDVAEPAYEQYFGPGTRLTVT.

The gene calls are TRBV9 and TRBJ2-7; 7 positions match TRBD2. The trim removed 0 bases at V and 4 bases at J, leaving 4 bases unmatched. Looked up from germline, CDR1 is SGDLS and CDR2 is YYNGEE. This CDR3 is 14 amino acids long. CDR3 sequence reads: CASSVAGGWYEQYF. CDR3 nucleotides: TGTGCCAGCAGCGTAGCGGGAGGATGGTACGAGCAGTACTTC.

The V and J genes are TRBV27 and TRBJ2-2; 9 nucleotides match TRBD1. Germline values: CDR1 MNHEY, CDR2 SMNVEV (reference sequence). J gave up 7 bases and V 4 bases, and 7 bases lay outside the gene matches. CDR3 size: 15 residues. The CDR3 DNA is TGTGCCAGCAGTTCCCGGACAGGGGCAGGCGGGGAGCTGTTTTTT. It yields the protein CASSSRTGAGGELFF.

The chain carries TRBV9 and TRBJ1-1, with D perhaps matching TRBD1 (6 bases). CDR3 length: 13 amino acids. Germline values: CDR1 SGDLS, CDR2 YYNGEE. V lost 0 bases, J lost 8 bases, and 11 bases lay in between. The CDR3 sequence: CASSVGGQGEAFF. The CDR3 DNA sequence: TGTGCCAGCAGCGTAGGGGGGCAGGGAGAAGCTTTCTTT.

This clone showed up just once. The chain carries TRBV10-2 and TRBJ2-5; 10 nucleotides line up with TRBD2. The trim removed 7 bases at V and 4 bases at J, leaving 9 bases unmatched. From germline, CDR1 is WSHSY and CDR2 SAAADI. The CDR3 runs 15 residues. The CDR3 here is CASKTAGGRGETQYF. CDR3 nucleotides: TGCGCCAGCAAGACAGCGGGAGGGCGCGGAGAGACCCAGTACTTC.

The chain combines TRBV19 with TRBJ1-5, with unresolved D. The germline V gene has CDR1 LNHDA and CDR2 SQIVND (reference sequence). V was shortened by 6 bases and J by 2 bases, with 14 bases between the two germline ends. The CDR3 consists of 15 residues. The CDR3 sequence: CASSRNRGRNQPQHF. CDR3 bases: TGTGCCAGTAGCAGAAACCGGGGTCGCAATCAGCCCCAGCATTTT.

The V gene is TRBV7-2, the J gene TRBJ2-7; TRBD1 matches at 9 bases. The germline V gene has CDR1 SGHTA and CDR2 FQGNSA. The V gene end was trimmed by 4 bases and the J gene end by 7 bases; junction bases not matched to a gene: 11. The CDR3 length is 15 residues. The CDR3 bases are TGTGCCAGCAGCTCACCGGGACAGGGAAGGAGGGAGCAGTACTTC. This gives the protein CASSSPGQGRREQYF.

V and J are TRBV9 and TRBJ2-1; TRBD1 matches 11 bases. Looked up from germline, CDR1 is SGDLS and CDR2 is YYNGEE. The V segment lost 3 bases and the J segment 4 bases; nucleotides outside the gene matches: 6. This CDR3 has 16 amino acids. The DNA of the CDR3 is TGTGCCAGCAGCGCCCGAGGACAGGGGGCTTACAATGAGCAGTTCTTC. This gives the protein CASSARGQGAYNEQFF.